This T cell receptor (beta chain) was obtained from a study of molecular identifiers for immune sequencing clone quantification. V shed 0 bases and J shed 2 bases, with 9 bases lying between them. The CDR3 is made up of 14 amino acids. The germline CDR1 and CDR2 sequences are DFQATT and SNEGSKA (reference sequence). A single record per CDR3 protein comes from TCRdb applying MiXCR to the PCR reads. The profile shows under 600,000 distinct CDR3 sequences, less than 30% of them singletons. This sequence joins TRBV20-1 and TRBJ2-3, with D hard to call. The sample taken for sequencing was naive CD8+ T cells from blood, with Jurkat cell RNA spiked in. Subset meaning: FACS-sorted CD8+CD4-CCR7+CD45RA+ naive T cells. The receptor comes from a human donor in good health. Some libraries in this study had Jurkat cell RNA spiked in. This CDR3 reads CSARESAPTDTQYF. The CDR3 DNA reads as TGCAGTGCTAGAGAGTCCGCACCCACAGATACGCAGTATTTT.